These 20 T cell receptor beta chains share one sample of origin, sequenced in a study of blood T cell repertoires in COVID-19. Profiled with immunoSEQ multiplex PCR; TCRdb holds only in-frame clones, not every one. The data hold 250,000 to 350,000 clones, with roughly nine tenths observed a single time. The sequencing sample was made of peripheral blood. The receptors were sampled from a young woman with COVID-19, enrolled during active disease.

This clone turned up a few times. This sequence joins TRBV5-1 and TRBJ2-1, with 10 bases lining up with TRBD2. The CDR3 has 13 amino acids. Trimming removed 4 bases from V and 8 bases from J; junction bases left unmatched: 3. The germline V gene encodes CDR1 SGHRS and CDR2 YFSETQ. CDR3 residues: CASSPGTSDEQFF. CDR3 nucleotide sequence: TGCGCCAGCAGCCCCGGGACTAGCGATGAGCAGTTCTTC.

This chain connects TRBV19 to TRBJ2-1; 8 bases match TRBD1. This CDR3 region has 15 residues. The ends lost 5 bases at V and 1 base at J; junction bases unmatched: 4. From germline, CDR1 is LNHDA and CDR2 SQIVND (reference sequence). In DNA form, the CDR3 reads TGTGCCAGTAGTCCGGACAGGGTGTCCTACAATGAGCAGTTCTTC. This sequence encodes CASSPDRVSYNEQFF.

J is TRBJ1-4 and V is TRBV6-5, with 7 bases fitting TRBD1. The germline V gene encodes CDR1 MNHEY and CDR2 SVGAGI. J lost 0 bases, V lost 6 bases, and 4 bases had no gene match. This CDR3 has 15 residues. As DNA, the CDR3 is TGTGCCAGCAGGAGGGACAGAGCAACTAATGAAAAACTGTTTTTT. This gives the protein CASRRDRATNEKLFF.

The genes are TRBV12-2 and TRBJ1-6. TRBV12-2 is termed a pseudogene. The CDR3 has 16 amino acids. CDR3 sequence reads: CASRLGRRVLNSPLHF. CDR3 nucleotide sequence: TGTGCAAGTCGCCTCGGAAGACGGGTTTTGAATTCACCCCTCCACTTT.

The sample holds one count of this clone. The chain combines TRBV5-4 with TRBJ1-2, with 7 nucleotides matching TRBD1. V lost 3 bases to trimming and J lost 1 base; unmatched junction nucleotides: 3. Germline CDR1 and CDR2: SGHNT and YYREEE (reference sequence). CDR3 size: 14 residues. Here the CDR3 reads CASSSPGGNYGYTF. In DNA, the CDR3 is TGTGCCAGCAGCTCACCAGGGGGTAACTATGGCTACACCTTC.

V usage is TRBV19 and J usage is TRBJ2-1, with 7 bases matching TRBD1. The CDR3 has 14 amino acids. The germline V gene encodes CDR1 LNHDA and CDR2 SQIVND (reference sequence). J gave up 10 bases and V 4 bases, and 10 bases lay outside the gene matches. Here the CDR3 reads CASSSGISTGEQFF. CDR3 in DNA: TGTGCCAGTAGTAGTGGGATCTCGACAGGGGAGCAGTTCTTC.

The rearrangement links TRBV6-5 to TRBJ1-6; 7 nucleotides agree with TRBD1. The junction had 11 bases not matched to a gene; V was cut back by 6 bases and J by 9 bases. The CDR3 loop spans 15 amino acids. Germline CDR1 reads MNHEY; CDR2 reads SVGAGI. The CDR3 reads CASRNGQVEGSPLHF. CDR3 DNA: TGTGCCAGCAGGAACGGACAGGTGGAAGGTTCACCCCTCCACTTT.

The CDR3 is CASSQGGVRNTIYF. Here the CDR3 DNA reads TGCGCCAGCAGCCAAGGTGGAGTGCGAAACACCATATATTTT. The rearrangement joins TRBV4-1 to TRBJ1-3, with D hard to call. CDR3 length: 14 residues. Trimming took 1 base from V and 5 from J, leaving 9 bases between them. The germline gives CDR1 MGHRA, CDR2 YSYEKL.

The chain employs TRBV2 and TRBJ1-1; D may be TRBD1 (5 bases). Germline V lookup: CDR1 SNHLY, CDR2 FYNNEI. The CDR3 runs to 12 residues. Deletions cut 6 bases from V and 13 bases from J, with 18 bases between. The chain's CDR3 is CASRPLMTGGFF. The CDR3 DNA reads TGTGCCAGCAGACCACTAATGACGGGGGGTTTCTTT.

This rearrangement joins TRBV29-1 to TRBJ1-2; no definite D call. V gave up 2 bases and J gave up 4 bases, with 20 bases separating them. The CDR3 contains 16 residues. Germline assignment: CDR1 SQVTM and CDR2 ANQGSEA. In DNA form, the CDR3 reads TGCAGCGTTGAACAAGAAGCGGGTCGGGCTCGCTATGGCTACACCTTC. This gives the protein CSVEQEAGRARYGYTF.

For the CDR3, the DNA is TGTGCCAGCAGCACACAGGGGGTCGGCGGCTACACCTTC. It is translated as CASSTQGVGGYTF. V gene TRBV11-2 combines with J gene TRBJ1-2, with 8 bases aligning to TRBD1. The CDR3 loop spans 13 amino acids. Germline trimming cut 5 bases from V and 8 bases from J; bases unmatched to any gene: 7. CDR1 is SGHAT and CDR2 is FQNNGV in the germline V gene. Together with reference TRBV11-2 and TRBJ1-2, the CDR3 gives the full variable domain: EAGVAQSPRYKIIEKRQSVAFWCNPISGHATLYWYQQILGQGPKLLIQFQNNGVVDDSQLPKDRFSAERLKGVDSTLKIQPAKLEDSAVYLCASSTQGVGGYTFGSGTRLTVV.

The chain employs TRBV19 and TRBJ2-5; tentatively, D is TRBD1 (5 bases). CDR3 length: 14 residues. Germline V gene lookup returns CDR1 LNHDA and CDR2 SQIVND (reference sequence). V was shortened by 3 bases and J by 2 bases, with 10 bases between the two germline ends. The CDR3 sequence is CASSIREWQETQYF. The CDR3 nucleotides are TGTGCCAGTAGTATCAGGGAATGGCAAGAGACCCAGTACTTC.

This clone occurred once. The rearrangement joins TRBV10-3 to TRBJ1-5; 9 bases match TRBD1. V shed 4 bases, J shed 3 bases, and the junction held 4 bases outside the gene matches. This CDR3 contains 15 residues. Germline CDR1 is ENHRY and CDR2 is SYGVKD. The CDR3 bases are TGTGCCATCAGTGCGACAGGGGGGTTCAATCAGCCCCAGCATTTT. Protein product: CAISATGGFNQPQHF.

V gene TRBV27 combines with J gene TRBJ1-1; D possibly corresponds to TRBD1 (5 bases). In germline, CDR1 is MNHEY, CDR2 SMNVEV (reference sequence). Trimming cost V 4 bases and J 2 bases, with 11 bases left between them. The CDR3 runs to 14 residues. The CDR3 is CASSSDRTNTEAFF. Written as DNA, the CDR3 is TGTGCCAGCAGTTCAGACAGAACTAACACTGAAGCTTTCTTT.

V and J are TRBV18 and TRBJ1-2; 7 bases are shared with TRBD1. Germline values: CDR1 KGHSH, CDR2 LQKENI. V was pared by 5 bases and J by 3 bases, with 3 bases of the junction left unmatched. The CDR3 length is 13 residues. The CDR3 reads CASSTGTDYGYTF. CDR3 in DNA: TGTGCCAGCTCAACCGGGACAGACTATGGCTACACCTTC.

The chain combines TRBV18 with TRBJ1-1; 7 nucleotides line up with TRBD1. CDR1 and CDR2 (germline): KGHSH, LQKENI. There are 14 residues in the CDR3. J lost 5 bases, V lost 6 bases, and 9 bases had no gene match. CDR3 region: CASSTTRGTTEAFF. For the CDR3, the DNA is TGTGCCAGCTCTACCACCAGGGGGACGACTGAAGCTTTCTTT.

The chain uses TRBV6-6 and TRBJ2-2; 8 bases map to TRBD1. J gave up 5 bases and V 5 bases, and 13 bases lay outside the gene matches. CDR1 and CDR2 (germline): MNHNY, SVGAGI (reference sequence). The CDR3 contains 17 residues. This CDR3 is CASSPFPQGAGTGELFF. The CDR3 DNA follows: TGTGCCAGCAGTCCTTTCCCCCAGGGGGCAGGGACCGGGGAGCTGTTTTTT.

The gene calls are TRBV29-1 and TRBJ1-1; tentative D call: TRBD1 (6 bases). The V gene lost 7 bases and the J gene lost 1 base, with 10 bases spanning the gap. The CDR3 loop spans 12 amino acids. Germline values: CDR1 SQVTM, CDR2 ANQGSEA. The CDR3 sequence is CSAPGENTEAFF. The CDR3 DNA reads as TGCAGCGCCCCAGGGGAGAACACTGAAGCTTTCTTT.

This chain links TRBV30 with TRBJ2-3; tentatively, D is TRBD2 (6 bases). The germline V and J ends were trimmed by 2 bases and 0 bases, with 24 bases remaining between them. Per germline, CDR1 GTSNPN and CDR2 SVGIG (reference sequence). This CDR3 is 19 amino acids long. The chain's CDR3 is CAWSPPRAGTWDSTDTQYF. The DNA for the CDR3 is TGTGCCTGGAGTCCACCTAGGGCGGGGACCTGGGATAGCACAGATACGCAGTATTTT.

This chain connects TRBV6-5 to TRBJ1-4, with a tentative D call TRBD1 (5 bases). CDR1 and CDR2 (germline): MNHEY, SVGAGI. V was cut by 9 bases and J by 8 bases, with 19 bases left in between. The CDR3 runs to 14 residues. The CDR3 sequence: CASWRGGTWEKLFF. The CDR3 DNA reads TGTGCCAGTTGGCGGGGGGGAACATGGGAAAAACTGTTTTTT.